The clone carrying this T cell receptor beta chain has a handful of counts. The germline gives CDR1 MNHEY, CDR2 SVGAGI. V lost 0 bases to trimming and J lost 4 bases, with 7 bases between them. CDR3 length: 14 amino acids. This sample is part of a study of robustness of blood B and T cell sequencing. The cDNA carried a universal priming site added by a 5' template-switch oligo. A 12-nucleotide random UMI in the template-switch oligo labeled every cDNA molecule. From the PCR reads, TCRdb called clonotypes with MiXCR, one entry per CDR3 protein. The table includes some 2,000 distinct CDR3 sequences, approximately 72% detected once. mRNA, not genomic DNA, served as the source for TCR beta repertoires. RNA came from unsorted buffy coat leukocytes.

The sample was peripheral blood. V gene TRBV6-5 combines with J gene TRBJ1-3; the D is unclear. This TCR derives from a human donor in good health. In nucleotides, the CDR3 is TGTGCCAGCAGTTACTCGTGGTCCGGAAACACCATATATTTT. Its translation is CASSYSWSGNTIYF.